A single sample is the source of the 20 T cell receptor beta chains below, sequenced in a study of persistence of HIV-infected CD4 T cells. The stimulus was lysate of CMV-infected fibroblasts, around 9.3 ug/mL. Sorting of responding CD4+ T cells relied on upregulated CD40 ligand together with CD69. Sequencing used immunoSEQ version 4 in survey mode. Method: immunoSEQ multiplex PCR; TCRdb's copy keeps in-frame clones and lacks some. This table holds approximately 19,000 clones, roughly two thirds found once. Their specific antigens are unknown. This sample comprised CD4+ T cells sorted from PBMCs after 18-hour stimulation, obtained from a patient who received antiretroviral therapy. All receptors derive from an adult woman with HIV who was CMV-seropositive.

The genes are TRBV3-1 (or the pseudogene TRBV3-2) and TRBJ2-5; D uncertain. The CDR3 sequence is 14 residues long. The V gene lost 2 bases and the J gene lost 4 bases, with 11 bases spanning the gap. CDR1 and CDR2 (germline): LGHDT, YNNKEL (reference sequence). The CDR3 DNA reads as TGTGCCAGCAGCCAAACTCACTCGCGAGAGACCCAGTACTTC. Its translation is CASSQTHSRETQYF.

The CDR3, as DNA: TGTGCCAGCAGTCCCCTCCCGGTCTACGAGCAGTACGTC. Its translation is CASSPLPVYEQYV. The chain employs TRBV27 and TRBJ2-7; D remains unclear. Trimming left V 5 bases short and J 3 bases short, with 11 bases between. Per the germline V gene, CDR1 is MNHEY and CDR2 is SMNVEV (reference sequence). The CDR3 has 13 amino acids.

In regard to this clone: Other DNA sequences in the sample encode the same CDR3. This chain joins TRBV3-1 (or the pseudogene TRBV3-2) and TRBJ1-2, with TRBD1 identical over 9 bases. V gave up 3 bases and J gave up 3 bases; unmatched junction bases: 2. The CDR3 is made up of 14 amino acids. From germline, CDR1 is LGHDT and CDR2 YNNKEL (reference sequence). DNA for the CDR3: TGTGCCAGCAGCCAGGGACAGGGTGACTATGGCTACACCTTC. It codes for CASSQGQGDYGYTF.

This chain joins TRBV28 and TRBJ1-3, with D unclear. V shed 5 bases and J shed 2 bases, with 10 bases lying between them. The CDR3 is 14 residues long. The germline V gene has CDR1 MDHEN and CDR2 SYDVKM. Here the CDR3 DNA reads TGTGCCAGCAGTACACAAACTGCTGGAAACACCATATATTTT. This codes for CASSTQTAGNTIYF.

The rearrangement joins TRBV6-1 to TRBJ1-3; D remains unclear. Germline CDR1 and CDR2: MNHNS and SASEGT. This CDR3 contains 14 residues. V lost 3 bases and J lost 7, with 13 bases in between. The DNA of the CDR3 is TGTGCCAGCAGTGATAGGCATGGTGTGAACACCATATATTTT. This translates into CASSDRHGVNTIYF.

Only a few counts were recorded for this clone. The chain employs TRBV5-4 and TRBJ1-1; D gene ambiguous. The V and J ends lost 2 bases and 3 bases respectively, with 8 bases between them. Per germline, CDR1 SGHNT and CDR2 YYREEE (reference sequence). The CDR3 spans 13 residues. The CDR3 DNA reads TGTGCCAGCAGCTTACCCGGGGACACTGAAGCTTTCTTT. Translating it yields CASSLPGDTEAFF. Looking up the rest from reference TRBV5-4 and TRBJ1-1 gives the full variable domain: ETGVTQSPTHLIKTRGQQVTLRCSSQSGHNTVSWYQQALGQGPQFIFQYYREEENGRGNFPPRFSGLQFPNYSSELNVNALELDDSALYLCASSLPGDTEAFFGQGTRLTVV.

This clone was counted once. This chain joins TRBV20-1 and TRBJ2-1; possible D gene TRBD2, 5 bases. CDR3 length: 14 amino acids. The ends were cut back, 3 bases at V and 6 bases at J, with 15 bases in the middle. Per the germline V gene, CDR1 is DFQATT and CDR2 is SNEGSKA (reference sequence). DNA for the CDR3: TGCAGTGCTAGTAATCCTCGGGGAGTCAATGAGCAGTTCTTC. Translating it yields CSASNPRGVNEQFF.

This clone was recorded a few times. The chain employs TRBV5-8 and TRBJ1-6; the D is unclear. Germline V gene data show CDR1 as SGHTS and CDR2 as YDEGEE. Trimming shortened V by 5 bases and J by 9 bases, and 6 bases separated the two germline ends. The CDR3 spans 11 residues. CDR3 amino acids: CASSKLSPLHF. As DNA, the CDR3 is TGTGCCAGCAGTAAGCTTTCACCCCTCCACTTT.

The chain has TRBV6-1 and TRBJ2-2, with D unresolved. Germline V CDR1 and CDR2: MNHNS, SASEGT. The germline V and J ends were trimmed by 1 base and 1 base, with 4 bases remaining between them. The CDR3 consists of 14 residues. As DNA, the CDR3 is TGTGCCAGCAGTGAAGTCCTGAACACCGGGGAGCTGTTTTTT. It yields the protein CASSEVLNTGELFF.

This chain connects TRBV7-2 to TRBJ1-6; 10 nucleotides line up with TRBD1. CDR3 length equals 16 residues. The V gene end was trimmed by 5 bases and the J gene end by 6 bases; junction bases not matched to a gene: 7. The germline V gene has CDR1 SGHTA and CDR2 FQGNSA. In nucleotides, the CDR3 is TGTGCCAGCAGCATTGGGGGGGACAGGGGTAATTCACCCCTCCACTTT. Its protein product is CASSIGGDRGNSPLHF.

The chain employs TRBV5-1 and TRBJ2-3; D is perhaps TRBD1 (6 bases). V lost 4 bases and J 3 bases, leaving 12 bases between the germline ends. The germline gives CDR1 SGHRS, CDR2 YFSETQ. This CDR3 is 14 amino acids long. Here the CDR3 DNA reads TGCGCCAGCAGCCCTCGACAGGCTACAGATACGCAGTATTTT. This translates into CASSPRQATDTQYF.

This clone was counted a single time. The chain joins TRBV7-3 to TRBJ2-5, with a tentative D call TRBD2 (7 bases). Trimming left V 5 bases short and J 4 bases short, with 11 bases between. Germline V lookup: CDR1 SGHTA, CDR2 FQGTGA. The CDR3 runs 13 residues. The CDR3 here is CASSRGALETQYF. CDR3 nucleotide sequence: TGTGCCAGCAGCCGGGGGGCGTTAGAGACCCAGTACTTC.

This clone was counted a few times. CDR3 DNA sequence: TGTGCCAGCAGCTTAACAGGGGGCCTATCTTTTGACTATGGCTACACCTTC. This codes for CASSLTGGLSFDYGYTF. The rearrangement links TRBV7-3 to TRBJ1-2; 7 nucleotides agree with TRBD1. V gave up 0 bases and J gave up 3 bases; unmatched junction bases: 10. This CDR3 region has 17 residues. The germline CDR1 and CDR2 sequences are SGHTA and FQGTGA.

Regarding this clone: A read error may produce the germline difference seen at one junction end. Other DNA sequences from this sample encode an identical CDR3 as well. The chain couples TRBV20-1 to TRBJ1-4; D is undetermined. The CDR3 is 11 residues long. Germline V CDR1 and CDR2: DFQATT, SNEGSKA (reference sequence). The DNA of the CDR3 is TGCAGTGCCGGCCCTAACGAAAAACTGTTTTTT. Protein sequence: CSAGPNEKLFF.

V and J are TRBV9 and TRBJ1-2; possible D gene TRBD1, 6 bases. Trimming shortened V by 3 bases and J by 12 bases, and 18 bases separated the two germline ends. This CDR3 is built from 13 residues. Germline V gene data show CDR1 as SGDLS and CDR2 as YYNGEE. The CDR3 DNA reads TGTGCCAGCAGCGAGGGCCAGGGGCGTCGGAACACCTTC. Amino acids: CASSEGQGRRNTF.

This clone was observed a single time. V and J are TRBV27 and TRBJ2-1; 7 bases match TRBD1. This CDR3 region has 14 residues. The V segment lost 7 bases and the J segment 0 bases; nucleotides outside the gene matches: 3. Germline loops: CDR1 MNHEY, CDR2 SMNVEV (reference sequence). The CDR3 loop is CASNRDSSYNEQFF. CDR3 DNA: TGTGCCAGCAACCGGGACAGCTCCTACAATGAGCAGTTCTTC.

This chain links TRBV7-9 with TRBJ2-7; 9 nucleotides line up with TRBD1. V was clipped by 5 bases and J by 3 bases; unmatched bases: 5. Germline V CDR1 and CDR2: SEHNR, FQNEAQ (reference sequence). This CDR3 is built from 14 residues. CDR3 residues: CASSPRTGVYEQYF. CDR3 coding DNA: TGTGCCAGCAGCCCAAGGACAGGGGTCTACGAGCAGTACTTC.

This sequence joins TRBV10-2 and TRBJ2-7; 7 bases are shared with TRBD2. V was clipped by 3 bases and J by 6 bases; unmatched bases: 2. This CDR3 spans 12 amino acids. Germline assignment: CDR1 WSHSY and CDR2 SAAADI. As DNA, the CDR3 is TGCGCCAGCAGTGAAGGGAGGGGCGAGCAGTACTTC. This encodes CASSEGRGEQYF.

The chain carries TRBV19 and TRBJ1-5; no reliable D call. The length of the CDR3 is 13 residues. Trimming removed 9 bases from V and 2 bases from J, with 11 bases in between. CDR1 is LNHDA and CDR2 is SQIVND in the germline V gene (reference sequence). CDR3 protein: CASRRLGNQPQHF. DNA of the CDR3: TGTGCCAGCAGGAGGTTGGGCAATCAGCCCCAGCATTTT.

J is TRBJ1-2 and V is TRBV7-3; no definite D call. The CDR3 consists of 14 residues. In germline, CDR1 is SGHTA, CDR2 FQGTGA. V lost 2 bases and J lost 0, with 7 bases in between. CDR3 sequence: CASSLHPSNYGYTF. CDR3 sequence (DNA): TGTGCCAGCAGCTTACATCCTTCTAACTATGGCTACACCTTC.